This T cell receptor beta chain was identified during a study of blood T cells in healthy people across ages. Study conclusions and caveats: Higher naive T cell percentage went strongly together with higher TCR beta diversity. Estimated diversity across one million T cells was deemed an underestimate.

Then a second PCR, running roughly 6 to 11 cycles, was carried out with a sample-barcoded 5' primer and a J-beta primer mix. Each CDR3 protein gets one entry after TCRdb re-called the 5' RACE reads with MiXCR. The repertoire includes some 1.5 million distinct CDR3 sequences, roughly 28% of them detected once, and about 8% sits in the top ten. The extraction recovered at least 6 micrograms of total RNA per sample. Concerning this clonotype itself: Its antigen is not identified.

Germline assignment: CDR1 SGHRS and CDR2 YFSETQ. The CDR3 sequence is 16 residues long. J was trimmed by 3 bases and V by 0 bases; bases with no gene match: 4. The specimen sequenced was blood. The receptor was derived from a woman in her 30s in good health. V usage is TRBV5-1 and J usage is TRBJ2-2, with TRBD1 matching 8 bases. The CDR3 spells CASSLEGQVYTGELFF. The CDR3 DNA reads TGCGCCAGCAGCTTGGAGGGACAGGTTTACACCGGGGAGCTGTTTTTT.